Presented here are 14 T cell receptor beta chains from one specimen sequenced in a study of shared T cell receptors in the human thymus. TCRdb's table, derived via immunoSEQ multiplex PCR, lists solely in-frame clones and lacks some. The repertoire holds some 760,000 clones, with roughly 85% as singletons. In addition, the sample was reused for a study of human thymus T cells.

The sample comprised thymocytes. These receptor sequences come from a girl younger than two with a congenital heart defect.

The J gene is TRBJ2-1, the V gene TRBV7-9, with 7 bases aligning to TRBD2. Germline CDR1 SEHNR, CDR2 FQNEAQ (reference sequence). This CDR3 is 15 amino acids long. After removal of 5 bases from V and 4 bases from J, the junction contained 8 bases not matched to a gene. CDR3: CASSPRLALYNEQFF. Written as DNA, the CDR3 is TGTGCCAGCAGCCCTCGACTAGCATTATACAATGAGCAGTTCTTC.

The J gene is TRBJ1-6, the V gene TRBV27, with D perhaps matching TRBD1 (6 bases). Trimming left V 6 bases short and J 8 bases short, with 17 bases between. Germline CDR1 is MNHEY and CDR2 is SMNVEV (reference sequence). This CDR3 contains 15 residues. CDR3 protein: CASRWGPGEDSPLHF. CDR3 bases: TGTGCCAGCAGGTGGGGGCCGGGCGAGGATTCACCCCTCCACTTT.

Of note for this clone: Other DNA sequences from this sample encode an identical CDR3 as well. This chain uses TRBV10-3 with TRBJ1-6; a weak D match, TRBD1 (5 bases). V lost 8 bases, J lost 10 bases, and 12 bases lay in between. The CDR3 length is 12 residues. CDR1 is ENHRY and CDR2 is SYGVKD in the germline V gene. The chain's CDR3 is CAISRGNSPLHF. Here the CDR3 DNA reads TGTGCCATCTCAAGGGGTAACTCACCCCTCCACTTT.

The chain carries TRBV19 and TRBJ1-1, with D maybe TRBD1 (5 bases). V was cut by 0 bases and J by 4 bases, with 12 bases left in between. The CDR3 has 15 residues. Germline CDR1 is LNHDA and CDR2 is SQIVND (reference sequence). CDR3: CASSIDQEGPTEAFF. CDR3 nucleotide sequence: TGTGCCAGTAGTATAGATCAGGAGGGACCCACTGAAGCTTTCTTT. The variable domain in full, with the rest retrieved from reference TRBV19 and TRBJ1-1, is DGGITQSPKYLFRKEGQNVTLSCEQNLNHDAMYWYRQDPGQGLRLIYYSQIVNDFQKGDIAEGYSVSREKKESFPLTVTSAQKNPTAFYLCASSIDQEGPTEAFFGQGTRLTVV.

J is TRBJ2-2 and V is TRBV4-3; TRBD1 matches at 8 bases. Germline loops: CDR1 LGHNA, CDR2 YSLEER. The CDR3 extends over 16 amino acids. Unmatched junction bases numbered 7, after V lost 0 bases and J lost 7 bases. The CDR3 nucleotides read TGCGCCAGCAGCCAAGATGCAGGGGGCAGTTTCGGGGAGCTGTTTTTT. Protein sequence: CASSQDAGGSFGELFF.

The chain couples TRBV6-6 to TRBJ2-1; the match to TRBD2 covers 11 bases. There are 14 residues in the CDR3. V was clipped by 6 bases and J by 7 bases; unmatched bases: 5. CDR1 and CDR2 (germline): MNHNY, SVGAGI (reference sequence). Written as DNA, the CDR3 is TGTGCCAGCAGCTATAGCGGGGGGGCGAATGAGCAGTTCTTC. Translating gives CASSYSGGANEQFF.

This chain uses TRBV6-5 with TRBJ1-2, with TRBD1 as a possible D gene (6 bases). The CDR3 length is 13 residues. CDR1 is MNHEY, CDR2 SVGAGI, per germline. With 7 bases removed from V and 5 bases from J, the gap between germline ends came to 14 bases. CDR3 loop: CASTTGRPYGYTF. The DNA for the CDR3 is TGTGCCAGCACAACAGGGCGCCCTTATGGCTACACCTTC.

The chain has TRBV28 and TRBJ1-2, with 9 bases identical to TRBD1. Germline V gene data show CDR1 as MDHEN and CDR2 as SYDVKM. The CDR3 covers 13 residues. Trimming removed 7 bases from V and 7 bases from J; junction bases left unmatched: 7. CDR3 protein: CASTRDRAAGYTF. CDR3 bases: TGTGCCAGCACCCGGGACAGGGCGGCTGGCTACACCTTC.

The V call is TRBV25-1, the J call TRBJ2-3; D might be TRBD1 (6 bases). Germline V gene data show CDR1 as MGHDK and CDR2 as SYGVNS. V was cut by 3 bases and J by 14 bases, with 12 bases left in between. The CDR3 covers 11 residues. Here the CDR3 reads CASSDWGPPYF. The CDR3 DNA follows: TGTGCCAGCAGTGATTGGGGGCCGCCGTATTTT. Complete variable domain (other parts from reference TRBV25-1 and TRBJ2-3): EADIYQTPRYLVIGTGKKITLECSQTMGHDKMYWYQQDPGMELHLIHYSYGVNSTEKGDLSSESTVSRIRTEHFPLTLESARPSHTSQYLCASSDWGPPYFGPGTRLTVL.

This clone turned up a few times. The V gene is TRBV6-1, the J gene TRBJ1-1, with D uncertain. The CDR3 covers 18 residues. V lost 1 base, J lost 1 base, and 19 bases lay in between. Germline values: CDR1 MNHNS, CDR2 SASEGT. Here the CDR3 DNA reads TGTGCCAGCAGTGAAGGGGAGAGTGTGGGGTTAAAGAACACTGAAGCTTTCTTT. Amino acids: CASSEGESVGLKNTEAFF.

The chain has TRBV5-1 and TRBJ2-7, with 9 bases identical to TRBD1. J gave up 3 bases and V 5 bases, and 9 bases lay outside the gene matches. Germline V lookup: CDR1 SGHRS, CDR2 YFSETQ. The length of the CDR3 is 15 residues. CDR3: CASSPPGQGGYEQYF. DNA for the CDR3: TGCGCCAGCAGTCCTCCGGGACAGGGAGGCTACGAGCAGTACTTC.

The chain combines TRBV5-1 with TRBJ1-4; D is possibly TRBD1 (5 bases). V gave up 4 bases and J gave up 3 bases, with 16 bases separating them. The CDR3 consists of 16 residues. CDR1 and CDR2 (germline): SGHRS, YFSETQ. CDR3 in amino acids: CASSPPGRGPNEKLFF. CDR3 coding DNA: TGCGCCAGCAGCCCCCCAGGGCGGGGCCCTAATGAAAAACTGTTTTTT.

This clone was recorded once. The rearrangement uses TRBV5-1 and TRBJ2-5, with D maybe TRBD2 (5 bases). The germline V and J ends were trimmed by 1 base and 5 bases, with 18 bases remaining between them. The CDR3 extends over 16 amino acids. In germline, CDR1 is SGHRS, CDR2 YFSETQ. CDR3 sequence reads: CASSLRSRGPRETQYF. CDR3 DNA sequence: TGCGCCAGCAGCTTGAGGTCTAGAGGGCCTCGGGAGACCCAGTACTTC. The full variable domain, its missing parts supplied by reference TRBV5-1 and TRBJ2-5, is KAGVTQTPRYLIKTRGQQVTLSCSPISGHRSVSWYQQTPGQGLQFLFEYFSETQRNKGNFPGRFSGRQFSNSRSEMNVSTLELGDSALYLCASSLRSRGPRETQYFGPGTRLLVL.

The count of this clone is one. This chain joins TRBV29-1 and TRBJ2-1; TRBD2 aligns across 10 bases. The V and J ends lost 6 bases and 4 bases, in that order; junction bases with no gene match: 21. This CDR3 spans 19 amino acids. Germline CDR1 reads SQVTM; CDR2 reads ANQGSEA. The CDR3 spells CSVSVLGTAGGVEYNEQFF. Here the CDR3 DNA reads TGCAGCGTCTCCGTCCTTGGGACAGCGGGGGGGGTCGAATACAATGAGCAGTTCTTC.